The sample holds many counts of the clone carrying this T cell receptor (beta chain). Treatment specified: skin biopsy from PPD injection site in Mantoux-positive individual. The library had UMIs added by 3' ligation of an oligonucleotide to TCR cDNA. Biopsied sites were PPD injections in people with a positive Mantoux test. This specimen belongs to a study of naive and memory T cell subsets. Amplification of ligated cDNA took four PCR rounds with SP2 and nested alpha and beta constant primers. Alpha and beta constant region primers primed reverse transcription for blood and skin samples. Using its own MiXCR run on the UMI-ligation and nested PCR reads, TCRdb lists one record per CDR3 protein. Of roughly 14,000 distinct CDR3 sequences in the sample, about 5.5% are singletons; the top ten hold roughly 8.2%. The junction had 7 bases not matched to a gene; V was cut back by 2 bases and J by 7 bases. Germline V CDR1 and CDR2: MNHEY, SMNVEV (reference sequence). This CDR3 spans 17 amino acids.

The sample here was skin, taken from a tuberculin skin test site. The TCR sequence derives from an adult in good health. The chain is built from TRBV27 and TRBJ1-6, with 11 bases aligning to TRBD1. The CDR3: CASSLTGQGAGNSPLHF. The CDR3 DNA is TGTGCCAGCAGTTTAACCGGACAGGGGGCGGGAAATTCACCCCTCCACTTT.